The 23 T cell receptor beta chains below were found in one sample sequenced in a study of response to subunit inactivated influenza vaccine. A single record per CDR3 protein comes from TCRdb applying MiXCR to the RT-PCR reads. The repertoire holds a few hundred thousand distinct CDR3 sequences, with about 10% as singletons. In addition, the sample was reused for a study of T cells expressing NK-cell markers. As that study records: Template switching by 5'RACE with UMIs generated the TCR beta cDNA.

The starting material was PBMCs from blood, obtained on the day of vaccination. Every receptor here comes from a man aged 45-65 years who received an inactivated influenza vaccine.

This chain connects TRBV7-8 to TRBJ2-7, with TRBD2 identical over 12 bases. In germline, CDR1 is SGHVS, CDR2 FQNEAQ. The CDR3 length is 14 residues. V trimming: 5 bases; J trimming: 5 bases; junction bases outside the gene matches: 4. The CDR3 bases are TGTGCCAGCAGCACTAGCGGGGGGTGGGACGAGCAGTACTTC. It yields the protein CASSTSGGWDEQYF.

This clonotype showed up many times. V gene TRBV24-1 combines with J gene TRBJ2-1, with 7 positions matching TRBD1. The CDR3 consists of 16 residues. V was clipped by 4 bases and J by 6 bases; unmatched bases: 11. Germline loops: CDR1 KGHDR, CDR2 SFDVKD. Here the CDR3 reads CATSDSRQGRGNEQFF. The DNA for the CDR3 is TGTGCCACCAGTGACAGCCGACAGGGCCGGGGCAATGAGCAGTTCTTC.

The chain uses TRBV5-5 and TRBJ1-1; D is possibly TRBD1 (6 bases). The V and J ends lost 1 base and 8 bases respectively, with 12 bases between them. This CDR3 contains 13 residues. Germline CDR1 and CDR2: SGHKS and YYEKEE (reference sequence). The CDR3: CASSLRQGLEAFF. The CDR3 nucleotides are TGTGCCAGCAGCTTGCGGCAGGGGCTCGAAGCTTTCTTT.

CDR3 coding DNA: TGCAGTGCTTCTTCGACTCCCGGGGGCTCCTACGAGCAGTACTTC. This encodes CSASSTPGGSYEQYF. The chain carries TRBV20-1 and TRBJ2-7, with D possibly matching TRBD2 (6 bases). V lost 5 bases and J 0 bases, leaving 17 bases between the germline ends. The germline gives CDR1 DFQATT, CDR2 SNEGSKA (reference sequence). This CDR3 has 15 residues.

The rearrangement links TRBV20-1 to TRBJ2-5; D uncertain. The germline V and J ends were trimmed by 1 base and 4 bases, with 10 bases remaining between them. This CDR3 contains 13 residues. Germline V gene data show CDR1 as DFQATT and CDR2 as SNEGSKA (reference sequence). CDR3 sequence: CSARVLGIETQYF. CDR3 coding DNA: TGCAGTGCTAGAGTTCTGGGGATAGAGACCCAGTACTTC.

The genes are TRBV19 and TRBJ2-6, with D possibly being TRBD1 (6 bases). Germline V gene lookup returns CDR1 LNHDA and CDR2 SQIVND (reference sequence). The CDR3 spans 16 residues. Trimming shortened V by 5 bases and J by 0 bases, and 11 bases separated the two germline ends. This CDR3 reads CASSLQGFSGANVLTF. CDR3 coding DNA: TGTGCCAGTAGTCTACAGGGATTCTCTGGGGCCAACGTCCTGACTTTC. Using reference TRBV19 and TRBJ2-6 for the parts outside the CDR3, the full variable domain is DGGITQSPKYLFRKEGQNVTLSCEQNLNHDAMYWYRQDPGQGLRLIYYSQIVNDFQKGDIAEGYSVSREKKESFPLTVTSAQKNPTAFYLCASSLQGFSGANVLTFGAGSRLTVL.

J is TRBJ2-7 and V is TRBV5-1; unclear D gene. Germline V CDR1 and CDR2: SGHRS, YFSETQ. The CDR3 consists of 12 residues. Trimming removed 2 bases at V and 5 bases at J, with 8 bases between. DNA of the CDR3: TGCGCCAGCAGCTTATTGACGGACGAGCAGTACTTC. This codes for CASSLLTDEQYF.

V is TRBV7-2 and J is TRBJ1-6; tentatively, D is TRBD1 (5 bases). The CDR3 length is 14 residues. Trimming left V 1 base short and J 10 bases short, with 11 bases between. Germline CDR1 SGHTA, CDR2 FQGNSA. The CDR3 is CASSLGRAGSPLHF. CDR3 nucleotides: TGTGCCAGCAGCTTAGGCAGGGCAGGATCACCCCTCCACTTT.

This clonotype was seen only a few times. This chain joins TRBV7-9 and TRBJ1-6, with unresolved D. Germline V CDR1 and CDR2: SEHNR, FQNEAQ (reference sequence). The length of the CDR3 is 13 residues. The germline V and J ends were trimmed by 3 bases and 6 bases, with 6 bases remaining between them. The CDR3 loop reads CASSFTVNSPLHF. CDR3 in DNA: TGTGCCAGCAGCTTTACAGTTAATTCACCCCTCCACTTT.

This clonotype was recorded many times. The V and J genes are TRBV5-1 and TRBJ2-1; possible D gene TRBD1, 6 bases. Germline-derived CDR1 and CDR2 are SGHRS and YFSETQ. CDR3 length: 13 amino acids. The V gene lost 4 bases and the J gene lost 4 bases, with 9 bases spanning the gap. This chain's CDR3 is CASSVDSYNEQFF. The DNA for the CDR3 is TGCGCCAGCAGCGTGGACAGTTACAATGAGCAGTTCTTC.

The table lists this clonotype with a few counts. The chain carries TRBV5-1 and TRBJ2-4, with TRBD1 matching 11 bases. This CDR3 has 16 residues. V dropped 3 bases and J dropped 0; count of bases not matched to a gene: 2. Germline loops: CDR1 SGHRS, CDR2 YFSETQ. The CDR3 DNA reads as TGCGCCAGCAGCTGGACAGGGGGCGAAGCCAAAAACATTCAGTACTTC. Protein: CASSWTGGEAKNIQYF.

J is TRBJ1-1 and V is TRBV5-1; maybe TRBD1 (6 bases). The V end lost 4 bases, the J end lost 0 bases, and 16 bases lay between the germline ends. The CDR3 sequence is 16 residues long. The germline CDR1 and CDR2 sequences are SGHRS and YFSETQ. DNA of the CDR3: TGCGCCAGCAGCCCCGCGGCCAGGGGCATGAACACTGAAGCTTTCTTT. This codes for CASSPAARGMNTEAFF.

CDR3 sequence reads: CSARRAPAVNTEAFF. In nucleotides, the CDR3 is TGCAGTGCTAGACGGGCCCCCGCGGTGAACACTGAAGCTTTCTTT. The genes are TRBV20-1 and TRBJ1-1; D not certain. The CDR3 loop spans 15 amino acids. Trimming pared 2 bases from V and 0 bases from J, leaving 13 bases between. Germline loops: CDR1 DFQATT, CDR2 SNEGSKA (reference sequence).

This clonotype was counted many times. V is TRBV4-2 and J is TRBJ2-1; TRBD2 might be the D (6 bases). CDR3 length: 16 residues. V was cut by 3 bases and J by 8 bases, with 20 bases left in between. Looked up from germline, CDR1 is LGHNA and CDR2 is YNFKEQ. The CDR3 loop reads CASSHRLSGTLDEQFF. CDR3 DNA sequence: TGTGCCAGCAGCCACAGACTTTCCGGGACTCTCGATGAGCAGTTCTTC.

About this clonotype itself: The junction differs from germline at one of its ends, possibly a read error. The rearrangement joins TRBV20-1 to TRBJ2-7; TRBD2 aligns across 11 bases. Germline assignment: CDR1 DFQATT and CDR2 SNEGSKA (reference sequence). CDR3 length: 12 residues. CDR3 DNA sequence: TGCAGTACGGGACTAGCGGCATACGAGCACTACTTC. This translates into CSTGLAAYEHYF.

A few counts support this clonotype. The rearrangement uses TRBV20-1 and TRBJ2-3; 11 positions match TRBD2. The germline CDR1 and CDR2 sequences are DFQATT and SNEGSKA (reference sequence). J was trimmed by 2 bases and V by 4 bases; bases with no gene match: 5. CDR3 length: 15 residues. CDR3 in amino acids: CSATGTSGLTDTQYF. The CDR3 DNA reads TGCAGTGCTACTGGGACTAGCGGACTCACAGATACGCAGTATTTT.

In its sample, this clonotype was seen a few times. The chain couples TRBV15 to TRBJ2-5; D call uncertain. Germline assignment: CDR1 LNHNV and CDR2 YYDKDF (reference sequence). Trimming removed 1 base from V and 2 bases from J, with 5 bases in between. This CDR3 is 13 amino acids long. The CDR3 region has the DNA TGTGCCACCAGCAGAGGCCCGCAAGAGACCCAGTACTTC. Protein sequence: CATSRGPQETQYF.

This clonotype was seen more than once but under ten times. CDR3 nucleotides: TGTGCCAGCAGCCAAGGTTTCCACGAGCAGTACTTC. Protein sequence: CASSQGFHEQYF. The rearrangement joins TRBV3-1 to TRBJ2-7; D call uncertain. V was clipped by 1 base and J by 5 bases, with 6 bases between them. Germline V CDR1 and CDR2: LGHDT, YNNKEL (reference sequence). The CDR3 runs to 12 residues.

This clonotype showed up just a few times. The V gene is TRBV12-3 or TRBV12-4, the J gene TRBJ2-7, with 7 bases fitting TRBD2. Trimming removed 6 bases from V and 4 bases from J; junction bases left unmatched: 6. The CDR3 runs to 13 residues. CDR3 bases: TGTGCCAGCAGACCGAGCGGGGTATACGAGCAGTACTTC. Its translation is CASRPSGVYEQYF.

The rearrangement uses TRBV5-1 and TRBJ2-2, with D perhaps matching TRBD1 (6 bases). V lost 2 bases to trimming and J lost 4 bases, with 15 bases between them. Germline V CDR1 and CDR2: SGHRS, YFSETQ. The length of the CDR3 is 16 residues. CDR3 nucleotides: TGCGCCAGCAGCTTCCTGATCCAGGGGCCCACCGGGGAGCTGTTTTTT. Protein product: CASSFLIQGPTGELFF. The full variable domain, with the rest looked up from reference TRBV5-1 and TRBJ2-2, is KAGVTQTPRYLIKTRGQQVTLSCSPISGHRSVSWYQQTPGQGLQFLFEYFSETQRNKGNFPGRFSGRQFSNSRSEMNVSTLELGDSALYLCASSFLIQGPTGELFFGEGSRLTVL.

This rearrangement joins TRBV6-1 to TRBJ2-2; the D gene is possibly TRBD2 (6 bases). The germline V gene encodes CDR1 MNHNS and CDR2 SASEGT. V was clipped by 1 base and J by 0 bases, with 9 bases between them. The CDR3 runs 16 residues. The CDR3 here is CASSEVGGTNTGELFF. In nucleotides, the CDR3 is TGTGCCAGCAGTGAAGTGGGAGGAACGAACACCGGGGAGCTGTTTTTT.

In its sample, this clonotype was seen a few times. The V and J genes are TRBV4-2 and TRBJ2-3, with D uncertain. This CDR3 comprises 16 residues. Deletions cut 0 bases from V and 2 bases from J, with 12 bases between. Germline V gene sequence: CDR1 LGHNA, CDR2 YNFKEQ. This CDR3 reads CASSQDSIRLTDTQYF. The CDR3 coding sequence is TGTGCCAGCAGCCAAGACTCCATACGTCTCACAGATACGCAGTATTTT.

This clonotype was counted a few times. This chain uses TRBV12-3 or TRBV12-4 with TRBJ2-7, with D uncertain. This CDR3 comprises 12 residues. V shed 5 bases and J shed 5 bases, with 10 bases lying between them. CDR3 in DNA: TGTGCCAGCAGTGGAAAAGGTGACGAGCAGTACTTC. Encoded protein: CASSGKGDEQYF.